This T cell receptor beta chain was recovered during a study of cytomegalovirus exposure and HLA in healthy donors. Study as a whole: About 85 million unique TCRs from HLA-typed donors were held in an early release of data.

The study's findings and limits: It was likely that a cluster of highly shared sequence variants was a sequencing artifact. Researchers catalogued over 150 TCR beta chains as cytomegalovirus-associated.

The CDR3 has 13 residues. Germline V CDR1 and CDR2: SQVTM, ANQGSEA. With V trimmed by 6 bases and J by 2 bases, 4 bases remained unmatched. A word on this clone: The antigen remains unidentified.

The PCR contained 60 Vbeta and 13 Jbeta primers. The method was immunoSEQ multiplex PCR; TCRdb's version includes in-frame clones alone and lacks a portion of them. The sample yields around 74,000 clones, less than 80% seen once. V and J are TRBV29-1 and TRBJ1-3; 7 nucleotides line up with TRBD1. The sequence was collected from a man aged 30-40 years in good health and CMV-seronegative. The specimen was PBMCs. CDR3 protein: CSVVTGTGNTIYF. CDR3 sequence (DNA): TGCAGCGTCGTGACAGGGACTGGAAACACCATATATTTT.